This TCR beta chain was found in a study of post-analysis software for immune sequencing data. Study-level findings and limits: TRBV5-6, TRBV5-1 and TRBV20-1 belonged to a set of five TRBV segments that were more frequent in patients than controls. F measure showed strong co-clustering of same-batch samples.

About this clonotype itself: Its antigen is as yet unknown.

Trimming removed 1 base from V and 5 bases from J, with 16 bases in between. Germline V gene data show CDR1 as SGHRS and CDR2 as YFSETQ. CDR3 length: 16 residues. The library was made from cDNA and included unique molecular identifiers. TCRdb ran MiXCR on the PCR reads and lists one entry per CDR3 protein. The sample gives approximately 460,000 distinct CDR3 sequences, under 55% of which show up once; 9% to 14% is in the top ten. The sequenced material came from blood. This clonotype originated in a girl aged 5-17 years with multiple sclerosis. The chain uses TRBV5-1 and TRBJ2-1; D unresolved. CDR3 residues: CASSLRSPLINNEQFF. CDR3 sequence (DNA): TGCGCCAGCAGCTTGAGGAGTCCGTTGATAAACAATGAGCAGTTCTTC.